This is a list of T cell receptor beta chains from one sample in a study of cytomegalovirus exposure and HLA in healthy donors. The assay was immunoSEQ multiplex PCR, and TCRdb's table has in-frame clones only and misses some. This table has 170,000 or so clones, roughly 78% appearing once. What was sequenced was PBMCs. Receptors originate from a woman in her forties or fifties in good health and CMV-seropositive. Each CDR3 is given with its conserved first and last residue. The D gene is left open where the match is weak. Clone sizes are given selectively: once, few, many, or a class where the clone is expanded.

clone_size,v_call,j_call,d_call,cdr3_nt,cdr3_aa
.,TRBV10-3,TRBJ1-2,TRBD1,TGTGCCATCAGTGCGGGACAGGGGAGCTATGGCTACACCTTC,CAISAGQGSYGYTF
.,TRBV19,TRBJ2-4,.,TGTGCCAGTACTCCTGGACAGTTCGTAGCCAAAAACATTCAGTACTTC,CASTPGQFVAKNIQYF
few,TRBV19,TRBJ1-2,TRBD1,TGTGCCAGTAGTATTGCATACCGGGACAGGGCAAAATATGGCTACACCTTC,CASSIAYRDRAKYGYTF
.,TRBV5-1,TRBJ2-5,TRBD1,TGCGCCAGCAGCTTGTTAGCACAGGGGGCACAAGAGACCCAGTACTTC,CASSLLAQGAQETQYF
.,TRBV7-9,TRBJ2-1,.,TGTGCCAGCAGCGCCTTGAGGGGGTCCTCCTACAATGAGCAGTTCTTC,CASSALRGSSYNEQFF
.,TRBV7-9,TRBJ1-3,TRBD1,TGTGCCAGCAGCCAGCAGGGGGCAAGTGGAAACACCATATATTTT,CASSQQGASGNTIYF
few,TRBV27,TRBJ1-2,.,TGTGCCAGCAGTCTGCGGGGGGCCGATGGCTACACCTTC,CASSLRGADGYTF
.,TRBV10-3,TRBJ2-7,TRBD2,TGTGCCATCGCCGTCGTAGCGGGGGGGAACGAGCAGTACTTC,CAIAVVAGGNEQYF
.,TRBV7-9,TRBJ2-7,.,TGTGCCAGCAGCTTTGGACGGGAACCCTACGAGCAGTACTTC,CASSFGREPYEQYF
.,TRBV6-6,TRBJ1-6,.,TGTGCCAGCAGTTACTCAGGGGGATTCGATTCACCCCTCCACTTT,CASSYSGGFDSPLHF
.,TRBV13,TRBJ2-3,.,TGTGCCAGCAGCTTAAGTTCGGGGGTGCTCGCAGATACGCAGTATTTT,CASSLSSGVLADTQYF
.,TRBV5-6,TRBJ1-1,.,TGTGCCAGCGGGCGGGGGATGAACACTGAAGCTTTCTTT,CASGRGMNTEAFF
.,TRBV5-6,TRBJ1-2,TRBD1,TGTGCCAGCAGCTTGGATCGGACAGGGGCCAACTATGGCTACACCTTC,CASSLDRTGANYGYTF
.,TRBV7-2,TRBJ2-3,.,TGTGCCAGCAGCTTAGCGGACTATTTCACAGATACGCAGTATTTT,CASSLADYFTDTQYF
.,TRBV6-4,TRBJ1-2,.,TGTGCCAGCAGTGACGTTGGCAGGGGCCCTAACTATGGCTACACCTTC,CASSDVGRGPNYGYTF
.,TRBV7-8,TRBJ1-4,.,TGTGCCAGCAGCACGGGGGGTGAAAAACTGTTTTTT,CASSTGGEKLFF
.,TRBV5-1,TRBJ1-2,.,TGCGCCAGCAGCTTGGATTTGGGCGGGGGCTACACCTTC,CASSLDLGGGYTF
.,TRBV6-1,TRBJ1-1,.,TGTGCCAGCAGTTCAGGGCGGAACACTGAAGCTTTCTTT,CASSSGRNTEAFF
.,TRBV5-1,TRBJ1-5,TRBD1,TGCGCCAGCAGCTTGGGGACAGGGAGGAGCAATCAGCCCCAGCATTTT,CASSLGTGRSNQPQHF
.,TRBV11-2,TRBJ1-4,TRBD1,TGTGCCAGCAGCTCTTACCGGGACAGGGCTGAAAAACTGTTTTTT,CASSSYRDRAEKLFF
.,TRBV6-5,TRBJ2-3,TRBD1,TGTGCCAGCAGCCGACAGGGAGATACGCAGTATTTT,CASSRQGDTQYF
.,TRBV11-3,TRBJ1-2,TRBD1,TGTGCCAGCAGCCCGGACAGGGGGCGAGGCTATGGCTACACCTTC,CASSPDRGRGYGYTF
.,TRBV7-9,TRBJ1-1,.,TGTGCCAGCAGCTTAGTTACAGGGTTTTACACTGAAGCTTTCTTT,CASSLVTGFYTEAFF
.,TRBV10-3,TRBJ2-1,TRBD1,TGTGCCATCAGTCCACAGGGGCAAGGTGAGCAGTTCTTC,CAISPQGQGEQFF
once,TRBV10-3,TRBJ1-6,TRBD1,TGTGCCATCAGTTACAGGGGAGAAAATTCACCCCTCCACTTT,CAISYRGENSPLHF
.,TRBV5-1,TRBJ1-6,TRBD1,TGCGCCAGCAGCCCGGGACAGGGGAGGTCACCCCTCCACTTT,CASSPGQGRSPLHF
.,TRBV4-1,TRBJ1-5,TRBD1,TGCGCCAGCAGCTCGACTTACCGACAGGGAGTGTCTAATCAGCCCCAGCATTTT,CASSSTYRQGVSNQPQHF
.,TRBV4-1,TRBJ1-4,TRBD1,TGCGCCAGCAGTCTTACAGGGGGAGTTAGTGAAAAACTGTTTTTT,CASSLTGGVSEKLFF
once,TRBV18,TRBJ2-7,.,TGTGCCAGCTCACCGGGCCCTTTCAGCAGCCTTTCAACCTACGAGCAGTACTTC,CASSPGPFSSLSTYEQYF
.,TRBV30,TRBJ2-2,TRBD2,TGTGCCTGGGACATTGAAGCGGGGGGGCCCGGGGAGCTGTTTTTT,CAWDIEAGGPGELFF
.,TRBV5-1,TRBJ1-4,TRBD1,TGCGCCAGCAGCGAGGGGACAGGGGGGTATGAAAAACTGTTTTTT,CASSEGTGGYEKLFF
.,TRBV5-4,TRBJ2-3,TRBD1,TGTGCCAGCAGCTTGGAAGGGGGCCCAGCGGATACGCAGTATTTT,CASSLEGGPADTQYF
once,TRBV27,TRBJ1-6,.,TGTGCCAGCAGTTTCGTTAATTCACCCCTCCACTTT,CASSFVNSPLHF
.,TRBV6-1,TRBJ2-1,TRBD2,TGTGCCAGCAGTGAGACTAGCGGGGGTTCGGATGAGCAGTTCTTC,CASSETSGGSDEQFF
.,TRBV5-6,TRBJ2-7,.,TGTGCCAGCAGCCTATACTACGAGCAGTACTTC,CASSLYYEQYF
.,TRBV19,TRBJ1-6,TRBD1,TGTGCCAGTAGTTCCCCCCCGATAAGGGGGCAATCACCCCTCCACTTT,CASSSPPIRGQSPLHF
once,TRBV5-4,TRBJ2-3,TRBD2,TGTGCCAGCAGCTCCGGACTAGCGGCAGATACGCAGTATTTT,CASSSGLAADTQYF
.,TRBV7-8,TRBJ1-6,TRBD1,TGTGCCAGCAGCTTAAGACAGGGGGAGTATAATTCACCCCTCCACTTT,CASSLRQGEYNSPLHF
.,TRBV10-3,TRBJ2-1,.,TGTGCCGCCGAGAGCTCCTACAATGAGCAGTTCTTC,CAAESSYNEQFF
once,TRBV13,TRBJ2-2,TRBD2,TGTGCCAGCAGCTACGGACTAGCCCGGCCCGGGGAGCTGTTTTTT,CASSYGLARPGELFF
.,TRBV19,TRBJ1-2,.,TGTGCCAGTAGCAAATTCAATGGCTACACCTTC,CASSKFNGYTF
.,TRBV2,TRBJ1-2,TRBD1,TGTGCCAGCAGCGAGGGACAGGTGTTCTATGGCTACACCTTC,CASSEGQVFYGYTF
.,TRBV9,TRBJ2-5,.,TGTGCCAGCAGCCCCCGTTGGGGCGGGGCCCTCCGTGAGACCCAGTACTTC,CASSPRWGGALRETQYF